The 10 T cell receptor beta chains presented below share a single source sample, sequenced in a study of cytotoxic CD8 clonotypes in ibrutinib-treated CLL. Repertoires were generated with immunoSEQ multiplex PCR, while TCRdb's copy carries only in-frame clones and drops some. In the table there are roughly 220,000 clones, 60% to 80% of which are singletons. Sequencing was performed on PBMCs, taken after 12 months of ibrutinib treatment. These receptors were taken from a human donor with chronic lymphocytic leukemia.

The genes are TRBV9 and TRBJ1-5; D gene uncertain. The CDR3 consists of 13 residues. V lost 4 bases and J 7 bases, leaving 12 bases between the germline ends. Germline CDR1 is SGDLS and CDR2 is YYNGEE. CDR3 residues: CASSSILGQPQHF. CDR3 DNA: TGTGCCAGCAGCTCTATCCTCGGGCAGCCCCAGCATTTT.

The V call is TRBV28, the J call TRBJ2-7; tentatively, D is TRBD1 (6 bases). CDR1 and CDR2 from the germline V gene are MDHEN and SYDVKM. This CDR3 region has 14 residues. V lost 5 bases and J 7 bases, leaving 18 bases between the germline ends. In DNA, the CDR3 is TGTGCCAGCAGTGTTGGGACAAAGCTCGGGGAGCAGTACTTC. Protein: CASSVGTKLGEQYF.

The chain couples TRBV29-1 to TRBJ1-5, with 9 bases that match TRBD1. The germline CDR1 and CDR2 sequences are SQVTM and ANQGSEA. J gave up 2 bases and V 4 bases, and 6 bases lay outside the gene matches. The CDR3 is made up of 15 amino acids. Written as DNA, the CDR3 is TGCAGCGTTGGCGAACAGGGGGCGGGCAATCAGCCCCAGCATTTT. Protein product: CSVGEQGAGNQPQHF.

The V gene is TRBV7-9, the J gene TRBJ1-3; 7 nucleotides line up with TRBD1. Germline CDR1 is SEHNR and CDR2 is FQNEAQ (reference sequence). V shed 0 bases and J 0 bases; nucleotides not matched to a gene: 5. This CDR3 is built from 17 residues. CDR3 DNA: TGTGCCAGCAGCTTAGCTATCGGGGACAGCTCTGGAAACACCATATATTTT. The encoded protein is CASSLAIGDSSGNTIYF.

The chain links TRBV27 to TRBJ1-5, with D unclear. The CDR3 runs 14 residues. CDR1 is MNHEY, CDR2 SMNVEV, per germline (reference sequence). Trimming cost V 5 bases and J 0 bases, with 8 bases left between them. The CDR3: CASSGVSSNQPQHF. CDR3 bases: TGTGCCAGCAGTGGAGTTAGTAGCAATCAGCCCCAGCATTTT.

The CDR3 nucleotides are TGTGCCAGCAGTCGCATCCCCCAGTACACCATATATTTT. Its protein is CASSRIPQYTIYF. The rearrangement links TRBV6-5 to TRBJ1-3; D ambiguous. The V gene's germline CDR1 is MNHEY and CDR2 SVGAGI. The CDR3 is made up of 13 amino acids. V was clipped by 5 bases and J by 8 bases, with 13 bases between them.

The chain is built from TRBV7-9 and TRBJ2-5; unclear D gene. The CDR3 has 12 amino acids. V dropped 3 bases and J dropped 5 bases, with 7 bases sitting between them. Germline CDR1 and CDR2: SEHNR and FQNEAQ (reference sequence). This chain's CDR3 is CASSFFGETQYF. CDR3 in DNA: TGTGCCAGCAGCTTTTTCGGGGAGACCCAGTACTTC.

The rearrangement links TRBV5-1 to TRBJ2-7; D call uncertain. This CDR3 is 13 amino acids long. V was shortened by 2 bases and J by 2 bases, with 8 bases between the two germline ends. The germline V gene encodes CDR1 SGHRS and CDR2 YFSETQ. Here the CDR3 DNA reads TGCGCCAGCAGCTTCAACTCGCCCTACGAGCAGTACTTC. Translating gives CASSFNSPYEQYF.

This clone was found many times. V usage is TRBV4-2 and J usage is TRBJ2-1, with D hard to call. Looked up from germline, CDR1 is LGHNA and CDR2 is YNFKEQ. This CDR3 is 14 amino acids long. V gave up 4 bases and J gave up 1 base, with 8 bases separating them. CDR3 sequence: CASSPLSSYNEQFF. The CDR3 coding sequence is TGTGCCAGCAGCCCACTATCATCCTACAATGAGCAGTTCTTC.

The chain links TRBV6-5 to TRBJ2-7; weak D call: TRBD1 (6 bases). Germline CDR1 reads MNHEY; CDR2 reads SVGAGI. The V and J ends lost 6 bases and 3 bases respectively, with 12 bases between them. This CDR3 region has 13 residues. CDR3 in amino acids: CASRPLGGYEQYF. The CDR3 nucleotides are TGTGCCAGCAGGCCACTAGGGGGCTACGAGCAGTACTTC.